The 30 T cell receptor beta chains below come from one sample, sequenced in a study of blood T cell repertoires in COVID-19. Using immunoSEQ multiplex PCR, the repertoire was profiled, and TCRdb retains in-frame clones only, with some absent. The sample carries 250,000 to 350,000 clones, 70% to 90% recorded once. The sequencing sample was made of peripheral blood. Every receptor here comes from a woman aged 30 to 39 with active or convalescent COVID-19.

The rearrangement joins TRBV5-1 to TRBJ2-1; the D gene is possibly TRBD2 (6 bases). The CDR3 loop spans 17 amino acids. Germline CDR1 is SGHRS and CDR2 is YFSETQ. V shed 0 bases and J shed 3 bases, with 16 bases lying between them. The CDR3 is CASSLGDAGSLYNEQFF. The CDR3 coding sequence is TGCGCCAGCAGCTTGGGGGATGCCGGGAGCCTCTACAATGAGCAGTTCTTC.

V gene TRBV7-9 combines with J gene TRBJ2-7; D is undetermined. Germline V lookup: CDR1 SEHNR, CDR2 FQNEAQ (reference sequence). The V and J ends lost 5 bases and 0 bases respectively, with 20 bases between them. CDR3 length: 17 residues. CDR3 in DNA: TGTGCCAGCAGCCGAAGCCCCACCCTATCACTCTCCTACGAGCAGTACTTC. Its translation is CASSRSPTLSLSYEQYF.

The V and J genes are TRBV3-1 (or the pseudogene TRBV3-2) and TRBJ2-3; 9 nucleotides match TRBD2. CDR1 and CDR2 (germline): LGHDT, YNNKEL (reference sequence). V was pared by 4 bases and J by 0 bases, with 8 bases of the junction left unmatched. CDR3 size: 17 residues. Here the CDR3 reads CASSPPWGLASTDTQYF. CDR3 in DNA: TGTGCCAGCAGCCCACCCTGGGGACTAGCTAGCACAGATACGCAGTATTTT.

This clone came up a few times. The gene calls are TRBV14 and TRBJ1-1; TRBD1 is a possible D gene (6 bases). Germline CDR1 and CDR2: SGHDN and FVKESK. V was shortened by 4 bases and J by 5 bases, with 11 bases between the two germline ends. The CDR3 contains 13 residues. CDR3 amino acids: CASSLGQKTEAFF. CDR3 nucleotide sequence: TGTGCCAGCAGCCTCGGACAGAAAACTGAAGCTTTCTTT.

This chain joins TRBV5-8 and TRBJ2-5; maybe TRBD1 (5 bases). V was clipped by 4 bases and J by 1 base, with 17 bases between them. The CDR3 sequence is 16 residues long. CDR1 and CDR2 from the germline V gene are SGHTS and YDEGEE. The CDR3: CASSQGSGAPQETQYF. The DNA of the CDR3 is TGTGCCAGCAGCCAGGGAAGTGGCGCCCCCCAAGAGACCCAGTACTTC.

The gene calls are TRBV28 and TRBJ2-7, with a possible D match to TRBD1 (6 bases). This CDR3 is 14 amino acids long. Germline lookup yields CDR1 MDHEN and CDR2 SYDVKM. Trimming took off 8 bases at V and 2 bases at J, with 16 bases between the two ends. This CDR3 is CASQFNRVTYEQYF. The DNA for the CDR3 is TGTGCCAGCCAGTTTAACAGGGTTACCTACGAGCAGTACTTC. The full variable domain, its missing parts supplied by reference TRBV28 and TRBJ2-7, is DVKVTQSSRYLVKRTGEKVFLECVQDMDHENMFWYRQDPGLGLRLIYFSYDVKMKEKGDIPEGYSVSREKKERFSLILESASTNQTSMYLCASQFNRVTYEQYFGPGTRLTVT.

The chain recombines TRBV11-2 with TRBJ2-1; unclear D gene. V was pared by 0 bases and J by 0 bases, with 6 bases between. Germline V gene lookup returns CDR1 SGHAT and CDR2 FQNNGV. This CDR3 has 15 amino acids. CDR3 sequence reads: CASSLDGFSYNEQFF. CDR3 nucleotide sequence: TGTGCCAGCAGCTTAGACGGGTTCTCCTACAATGAGCAGTTCTTC. The full variable domain, in which reference TRBV11-2 and TRBJ2-1 provide the parts outside the CDR3, is EAGVAQSPRYKIIEKRQSVAFWCNPISGHATLYWYQQILGQGPKLLIQFQNNGVVDDSQLPKDRFSAERLKGVDSTLKIQPAKLEDSAVYLCASSLDGFSYNEQFFGPGTRLTVL.

The chain has TRBV27 and TRBJ2-7, with TRBD1 matching 10 bases. Germline assignment: CDR1 MNHEY and CDR2 SMNVEV (reference sequence). Trimming cost V 5 bases and J 3 bases; bases outside gene matches: 13. CDR3 length equals 17 residues. CDR3 region: CASSPIENGQGDYEQYF. The CDR3 nucleotides read TGTGCCAGCAGTCCTATCGAGAACGGACAGGGGGACTACGAGCAGTACTTC.

The chain recombines TRBV19 with TRBJ2-5, with TRBD2 matching 11 bases. The CDR3 runs to 15 residues. Germline V gene sequence: CDR1 LNHDA, CDR2 SQIVND (reference sequence). With V trimmed by 5 bases and J by 3 bases, 5 bases remained unmatched. CDR3 sequence reads: CASSLPGLAEETQYF. Here the CDR3 DNA reads TGTGCCAGTAGTCTCCCGGGACTAGCGGAAGAGACCCAGTACTTC.

V is TRBV30 and J is TRBJ1-2; TRBD1 is a possible D gene (6 bases). Trimming left V 2 bases short and J 4 bases short, with 11 bases between. The CDR3 consists of 13 residues. CDR1 GTSNPN and CDR2 SVGIG come from the germline V gene (reference sequence). The CDR3 DNA reads as TGTGCCTGGAGTTCGACAGGAGGCTATGGCTACACCTTC. Translating it yields CAWSSTGGYGYTF.

This clone appeared a single time. In nucleotides, the CDR3 is TGTGCCAGCAGCTTCTACAGGGTTGTTCGGACCGGGGAGCTGTTTTTT. It codes for CASSFYRVVRTGELFF. V usage is TRBV5-6 and J usage is TRBJ2-2, with a weak D call TRBD1 (6 bases). Deletions cut 2 bases from V and 5 bases from J, with 16 bases between. The CDR3 contains 16 residues. Germline values: CDR1 SGHDT, CDR2 YYEEEE.

This clone was counted only a few times. This chain uses TRBV10-2 with TRBJ1-2; 7 bases are a match to TRBD1. The ends lost 0 bases at V and 4 bases at J; junction bases unmatched: 2. Germline CDR1 and CDR2: WSHSY and SAAADI. This CDR3 spans 14 amino acids. CDR3 sequence: CASSESAGGYGYTF. Written as DNA, the CDR3 is TGCGCCAGCAGTGAGTCAGCAGGGGGCTATGGCTACACCTTC.

CDR3 in amino acids: CASSPRQDDSPLHF. In nucleotides, the CDR3 is TGTGCCAGCTCACCCCGACAGGATGACTCACCCCTCCACTTT. The rearrangement uses TRBV18 and TRBJ1-6; D might be TRBD1 (6 bases). The CDR3 has 14 amino acids. With 3 bases removed from V and 10 bases from J, the gap between germline ends came to 13 bases. The germline gives CDR1 KGHSH, CDR2 LQKENI.

The J gene is TRBJ1-2, the V gene TRBV2; D not certain. The CDR3 spans 12 residues. Trimming removed 6 bases from V and 8 bases from J, with 13 bases in between. Germline V gene lookup returns CDR1 SNHLY and CDR2 FYNNEI. This chain's CDR3 is CASSLGVGGYTF. The CDR3 nucleotides are TGTGCCAGCAGCCTGGGAGTCGGCGGCTACACCTTC.

V gene TRBV29-1 combines with J gene TRBJ1-2; 9 bases map to TRBD1. The CDR3 contains 15 residues. The germline gives CDR1 SQVTM, CDR2 ANQGSEA. After removal of 6 bases from V and 5 bases from J, the junction contained 13 bases not matched to a gene. The CDR3 reads CSVGGSGQGVYGYTF. DNA of the CDR3: TGCAGCGTGGGGGGTTCGGGACAGGGAGTGTATGGCTACACCTTC.

This chain links TRBV6-1 with TRBJ2-7, with 8 bases matching TRBD1. Germline-derived CDR1 and CDR2 are MNHNS and SASEGT. Trimming took 3 bases from V and 5 from J; bases not matched to a gene: 9. CDR3 length: 15 amino acids. For the CDR3, the DNA is TGTGCCAGCAGTGAGACAGATGGACAGGGCCACGAGCAGTACTTC. It encodes CASSETDGQGHEQYF.

The V and J genes are TRBV6-2 or TRBV6-3 and TRBJ1-2; D ambiguous. The CDR3 consists of 14 residues. Germline V gene sequence: CDR1 MNHEY, CDR2 SVGEGT. Trimming shortened V by 5 bases and J by 0 bases, and 10 bases separated the two germline ends. As DNA, the CDR3 is TGTGCCAGCAGTAGCTTGTCCGCTAACTATGGCTACACCTTC. It translates to CASSSLSANYGYTF.

The rearrangement links TRBV5-1 to TRBJ1-2; D is perhaps TRBD1 (5 bases). With 2 bases removed from V and 4 bases from J, the gap between germline ends came to 12 bases. Looked up from germline, CDR1 is SGHRS and CDR2 is YFSETQ. This CDR3 contains 14 residues. The CDR3 loop reads CASSLKGPVYGYTF. CDR3 bases: TGCGCCAGCAGCTTAAAGGGGCCGGTCTATGGCTACACCTTC.

V gene TRBV7-3 combines with J gene TRBJ1-1; D possibly corresponds to TRBD1 (6 bases). Germline CDR1 SGHTA, CDR2 FQGTGA. Trimming shortened V by 4 bases and J by 6 bases, and 12 bases separated the two germline ends. This CDR3 has 13 amino acids. The CDR3: CASSSYQGSEAFF. The CDR3 nucleotides are TGTGCCAGCAGCTCCTACCAGGGGTCTGAAGCTTTCTTT.

This clone appeared a few times. V gene TRBV2 combines with J gene TRBJ1-1; 8 bases match TRBD1. CDR1 is SNHLY, CDR2 FYNNEI, per germline. The CDR3 runs 14 residues. The V gene end was trimmed by 4 bases and the J gene end by 2 bases; junction bases not matched to a gene: 3. DNA of the CDR3: TGTGCCAGCAGTGCGGGACAGGTTAACACTGAAGCTTTCTTT. Protein: CASSAGQVNTEAFF.

This chain joins TRBV6-6 and TRBJ2-7, with D possibly being TRBD2 (5 bases). V lost 5 bases, J lost 4 bases, and 9 bases lay in between. CDR3 length: 12 residues. CDR1 and CDR2 (germline): MNHNY, SVGAGI (reference sequence). The CDR3 DNA follows: TGTGCCAGCAGTCCGTCGGGGTACGAGCAGTACTTC. It specifies CASSPSGYEQYF.

The chain uses TRBV7-2 and TRBJ1-2; perhaps TRBD1 as D (6 bases). Deletions cut 1 base from V and 4 bases from J, with 13 bases between. The CDR3 length is 15 residues. Germline loops: CDR1 SGHTA, CDR2 FQGNSA. The CDR3 DNA reads TGTGCCAGCAGCTTAGTCGCAGGGGAAGGCTATGGCTACACCTTC. Protein product: CASSLVAGEGYGYTF.

The chain has TRBV6-5 and TRBJ1-4; 9 nucleotides agree with TRBD1. CDR3 size: 13 residues. Germline V CDR1 and CDR2: MNHEY, SVGAGI. J was trimmed by 7 bases and V by 6 bases; bases with no gene match: 3. The CDR3 DNA reads TGTGCCAGCAGAGAGACAGGGGGTGAAAAACTGTTTTTT. It is translated as CASRETGGEKLFF.

This chain connects TRBV2 to TRBJ1-3; 10 bases match TRBD1. J lost 2 bases, V lost 9 bases, and 7 bases had no gene match. The CDR3 has 15 amino acids. CDR1 SNHLY and CDR2 FYNNEI come from the germline V gene. The CDR3 loop reads CARSGQGVTGNTIYF. The CDR3 nucleotides read TGTGCCAGATCCGGACAGGGGGTAACTGGAAACACCATATATTTT. Looking up the rest from reference TRBV2 and TRBJ1-3 gives the full variable domain: EPEVTQTPSHQVTQMGQEVILRCVPISNHLYFYWYRQILGQKVEFLVSFYNNEISEKSEIFDDQFSVERPDGSNFTLKIRSTKLEDSAMYFCARSGQGVTGNTIYFGEGSWLTVV.

This chain links TRBV2 with TRBJ1-4; 7 nucleotides align to TRBD1. Germline V gene lookup returns CDR1 SNHLY and CDR2 FYNNEI. The CDR3 runs 13 residues. After removal of 6 bases from V and 8 bases from J, the junction contained 6 bases not matched to a gene. CDR3 sequence: CASRGTVKEKLFF. In DNA form, the CDR3 reads TGTGCCAGCAGGGGGACAGTTAAGGAAAAACTGTTTTTT.

Notes on this clone: Other nucleotide sequences in the sample specify the same CDR3. The chain combines TRBV27 with TRBJ2-5; 9 bases match TRBD1. Looked up from germline, CDR1 is MNHEY and CDR2 is SMNVEV (reference sequence). The V and J ends lost 5 bases and 4 bases, in that order; junction bases with no gene match: 23. The CDR3 covers 20 residues. The CDR3 coding sequence is TGTGCCAGCAGTCCTCTCTCTATACTACGCGACAGGGGGATATTAGAGACCCAGTACTTC. This gives the protein CASSPLSILRDRGILETQYF.

The CDR3 DNA follows: TGTGCCAGCGCCGGGACAGGAGGGTATGAGCAGTTCTTC. Residues: CASAGTGGYEQFF. The chain is built from TRBV19 and TRBJ2-1; 8 nucleotides agree with TRBD1. There are 13 residues in the CDR3. Germline CDR1 and CDR2: LNHDA and SQIVND (reference sequence). V was pared by 9 bases and J by 8 bases, with 9 bases of the junction left unmatched. Full variable domain (outside the CDR3, taken from reference TRBV19 and TRBJ2-1): DGGITQSPKYLFRKEGQNVTLSCEQNLNHDAMYWYRQDPGQGLRLIYYSQIVNDFQKGDIAEGYSVSREKKESFPLTVTSAQKNPTAFYLCASAGTGGYEQFFGPGTRLTVL.

The V and J genes are TRBV27 and TRBJ2-2, with D unclear. This CDR3 is built from 14 residues. Trimming stripped 3 bases from V and 1 base from J, with 6 bases between. CDR1 is MNHEY and CDR2 is SMNVEV in the germline V gene (reference sequence). CDR3 sequence: CASSLVGNTGELFF. The CDR3 bases are TGTGCCAGCAGTTTGGTCGGGAACACCGGGGAGCTGTTTTTT.

This chain links TRBV6-5 with TRBJ1-2; 11 bases match TRBD1. The CDR3 covers 15 residues. From germline, CDR1 is MNHEY and CDR2 SVGAGI. J gave up 8 bases and V 2 bases, and 7 bases lay outside the gene matches. CDR3 coding DNA: TGTGCCAGCAGTTACCCCGGACAGGGGGCTTGGGGCTACACCTTC. Translating it yields CASSYPGQGAWGYTF.

This chain joins TRBV19 and TRBJ2-5; 9 bases align to TRBD2. Germline V gives CDR1 LNHDA, CDR2 SQIVND (reference sequence). The CDR3 extends over 18 amino acids. V lost 3 bases, J lost 2 bases, and 13 bases stayed unmatched. CDR3 loop: CASSMRLRLAGGQETQYF. The CDR3 region has the DNA TGTGCCAGTAGTATGAGACTCCGCCTGGCGGGGGGGCAAGAGACCCAGTACTTC.